Listed below are T cell receptor beta chains from one sample, sequenced in a study of T cell therapy after organ transplantation. Clones were sequenced by immunoSEQ multiplex PCR, and TCRdb holds only the in-frame ones, with some missing. The sample consists of 15,000 to 20,000 clones, 81% of them appearing once. For these receptors, no antigen is known. The source material was CD8+ T cells from blood, sampled after autologous CMV-specific T cell therapy. The receptors derive from a human patient who had received a solid organ transplant and had CMV disease. The T cells may come from the graft donor. Both conserved end residues are part of each CDR3. A D gene is named only where the DNA matches it firmly. Clone size appears in some rows only: once, few, many, or a class for an expanded clone.

v_gene	abundance	j_gene	d_gene	CDR3nt	CDR3aa
TRBV19	NA	TRBJ2-1	TRBD2	TGTGCCAGTAGTACTAGCGGGAACTCCTACAATGAGCAGTTCTTC	CASSTSGNSYNEQFF
TRBV6-5	NA	TRBJ2-1	TRBD2	TGTGCCAGCAGTTACTCGGGAGGGGAGGCGAATGAGCAGTTCTTC	CASSYSGGEANEQFF
TRBV6-5	NA	TRBJ1-2	NA	TGTGCCAGCAGCGATTCCGGGTCTCTTAGGAGCTACACCTTC	CASSDSGSLRSYTF
TRBV5-6	NA	TRBJ1-1	NA	TGTGCCAGCAGCTTGTGGGGGGACACTGAAGCTTTCTTT	CASSLWGDTEAFF
TRBV27	NA	TRBJ2-7	NA	TGTGCCAGCAGTAATCGGGGGGCGACGGGGTTGGCTCGGGAGCAGTACTTC	CASSNRGATGLAREQYF
TRBV11-1	NA	TRBJ2-1	NA	TGTGCCAGCAGCTATTCAGGGGGGAGTTACAATGAGCAGTTCTTC	CASSYSGGSYNEQFF
TRBV7-9	NA	TRBJ2-1	NA	TGTGCCAGCAGCTTAGGCTACAATGAGCAGTTCTTC	CASSLGYNEQFF
TRBV5-6	NA	TRBJ2-7	NA	TGTGCCAGCAGCTCAGGGGTCGAGCAGTACTTC	CASSSGVEQYF
TRBV27	NA	TRBJ2-7	TRBD2	TGTGCCAGCAGTATGATCGGGACTAGCGGGAGGGTTACCGAGCAGTACTTC	CASSMIGTSGRVTEQYF
TRBV10-2	NA	TRBJ1-6	NA	TGCGCCAGCAGTGAGTCAGACCAGGGTGGGGGTTCACCCCTCCACTTT	CASSESDQGGGSPLHF
TRBV5-6	NA	TRBJ2-1	NA	TGTGCCAGCAGCTTCTGGACTGAACTCAATGAGCAGTTCTTC	CASSFWTELNEQFF
TRBV5-6	NA	TRBJ2-7	NA	TGTGCCAGCAGCTTGGTCCCCCTCGAGCAGTACTTC	CASSLVPLEQYF
TRBV27	NA	TRBJ1-1	NA	TGTGCCAGCAGTCCTTCCAGCGGTTATACTGAAGCTTTCTTT	CASSPSSGYTEAFF
TRBV6-5	NA	TRBJ2-3	NA	TGTGCCAGCAGTGGTGGGGGGAAGGATACGCAGTATTTT	CASSGGGKDTQYF
TRBV7-9	NA	TRBJ1-6	NA	TGTGCCAGCAGCCCTAAGCTTCCTTATTCACCCCTCCACTTT	CASSPKLPYSPLHF
TRBV7-6	NA	TRBJ2-3	TRBD2	TGTGCCAGCAGCTTCGAGACTAGCCGCACAGATACGCAGTATTTT	CASSFETSRTDTQYF
TRBV27	NA	TRBJ1-5	NA	TGTGCCAGCAGTTTGGCGGGGATCGGCAATCAGCCCCAGCATTTT	CASSLAGIGNQPQHF
TRBV6-1	few	TRBJ1-1	NA	TGTGCCAGCAGCCCCGGGGCGAACACTGAAGCTTTCTTT	CASSPGANTEAFF
TRBV5-6	NA	TRBJ2-5	NA	TGTGCCAGCAGCCCGACGGAAATCCTTCAAGAGACCCAGTACTTC	CASSPTEILQETQYF
TRBV4-1	NA	TRBJ1-2	TRBD1	TGCGCCAGCAGCCAAGAGGCCGGCAGGGGGCAGGGTGGCTACACCTTC	CASSQEAGRGQGGYTF
TRBV29-1	NA	TRBJ2-7	TRBD2	TGCAGCGTTGCGGGGGGAGATCCCTACGAGCAGTACTTC	CSVAGGDPYEQYF
TRBV19	NA	TRBJ2-2	NA	TGTGCCACCTCAATCACAGGGGAGGGCACCGGGGAGCTGTTTTTT	CATSITGEGTGELFF
TRBV9	NA	TRBJ1-4	TRBD1	TGTGCCAGCAGCGTAGCGGCAGGGGGAGAAAAACTGTTTTTT	CASSVAAGGEKLFF
TRBV5-6	once	TRBJ2-1	NA	TGTGCCAGCAGCTTTGGTAGTGAGCAGTTCTTC	CASSFGSEQFF
TRBV7-6	NA	TRBJ1-1	NA	TGTGCCAGCAGCTTAGCCCCGGGACCCCCGACCGAAGCTTTCTTT	CASSLAPGPPTEAFF
TRBV2	NA	TRBJ1-2	TRBD1	TGTGCCAGCAGGGAGGGACAGCCAATTAACTATGGCTACACCTTC	CASREGQPINYGYTF
TRBV4-1	NA	TRBJ2-1	NA	TGCGCCAGCGGACCGCCCCAGGCGGCCTACAATGAGCAGTTCTTC	CASGPPQAAYNEQFF
TRBV7-9	once	TRBJ1-2	TRBD1	TGTGCCAGCAGCCGGGGAACGGACAGGGGTAACTATGGCTACACCTTC	CASSRGTDRGNYGYTF
TRBV5-8	few	TRBJ1-5	NA	TGTGCCAGCAGCTTGCAGGGTTATAGCAATCAGCCCCAGCATTTT	CASSLQGYSNQPQHF
TRBV13	NA	TRBJ1-2	NA	TGTGCCAGCAGCTTCAGGGAACCAAACTATGGCTACACCTTC	CASSFREPNYGYTF
TRBV7-9	NA	TRBJ2-7	TRBD2	TGTGCCAGCCGTAGCGGGTCCAGCTCCTACGAGCAGTACTTC	CASRSGSSSYEQYF
TRBV5-1	NA	TRBJ2-1	TRBD1	TGCGCCAGCAGCCAGGGACAGGGTTCCTACAATGAGCAGTTCTTC	CASSQGQGSYNEQFF
TRBV18	NA	TRBJ1-1	NA	TGTGCCAGCTCACGAACAAACAGGGAGAACACTGAAGCTTTCTTT	CASSRTNRENTEAFF
TRBV6-5	NA	TRBJ2-7	TRBD1	TGTGCCAGCAGTCCAGGGGGTTCGACCTACGAGCAGTACTTC	CASSPGGSTYEQYF
TRBV6-1	NA	TRBJ2-6	NA	TGTGCCAGCCCGGACTCTGGGGCCAACGTCCTGACTTTC	CASPDSGANVLTF
TRBV19	few	TRBJ2-7	NA	TGTGCCAGTAGTATAGGTGTGCGGACTCGAGACGGCTTCGAGCAGTACTTC	CASSIGVRTRDGFEQYF
TRBV6-5	NA	TRBJ2-2	NA	TGTGCCAGCAGTTACGTGGCAGGGTTTGCCGGGGAGCTGTTTTTT	CASSYVAGFAGELFF
TRBV5-6	NA	TRBJ2-1	NA	TGTGCCAGCAGCTTGGCGACTGGCGGGTACGGGGCCAATGAGCAGTTCTTC	CASSLATGGYGANEQFF
TRBV7-9	NA	TRBJ1-1	NA	TGTGCCAGCAGGGTGGCAGACACTGAAGCTTTCTTT	CASRVADTEAFF
TRBV29-1	NA	TRBJ2-7	TRBD1	TGCAGCGTTGTTGGGCTGTGGGACAGACTCTACGAGCAGTACTTC	CSVVGLWDRLYEQYF
TRBV27	NA	TRBJ1-5	NA	TGTGCCAGCAGTTTAGGCCAGGACAATCAGCCCCAGCATTTT	CASSLGQDNQPQHF
TRBV11-2	NA	TRBJ1-1	NA	TGTGCCAGCAGCTCCCAGGGTAAAAGGATCTCTGAAGCTTTCTTT	CASSSQGKRISEAFF
TRBV30	NA	TRBJ2-1	NA	TGTGCCCGCTCGGGACCGAGCTCCTACAATGAGCAGTTCTTC	CARSGPSSYNEQFF
TRBV7-2	NA	TRBJ1-6	TRBD1	TGTGCCAGCAGGAGTGGGACAGGGGTAAATTCACCCCTCCACTTT	CASRSGTGVNSPLHF
TRBV5-1	NA	TRBJ1-5	TRBD1	TGCGCCAGCAGACCGGGACAGGGGGCCAATCAGCCCCAGCATTTT	CASRPGQGANQPQHF
TRBV7-2	NA	TRBJ2-7	NA	TGTGCCAGCAGCTTAGGGCGGGCCCCATCCTACGAGCAGTACTTC	CASSLGRAPSYEQYF
TRBV29-1	medium-sized	TRBJ2-7	TRBD1	TGCAGCGTTGAAGATACAGGGGGCTGGGAGCAGTACTTC	CSVEDTGGWEQYF
TRBV7-9	NA	TRBJ2-2	TRBD1	TGTGCCAGCAGTTCCGGGACAGGGGATACCGGGGAGCTGTTTTTT	CASSSGTGDTGELFF